Each of the 2 T cell receptor beta chains below was sequenced from the same sample in a study of cytomegalovirus exposure and HLA in healthy donors. PCR amplification relied on 60 Vbeta primers (plus 13 Jbeta primers). Only in-frame clones appear in the TCRdb table, and some are missing; sequencing was by immunoSEQ multiplex PCR. The sample shows over 100,000 clones, over 9.5% of them seen only once. Sequencing used PBMCs. These receptors were taken from a man aged 40-49 years in good health and CMV-seropositive.

The chain combines TRBV5-1 with TRBJ1-3; possibly TRBD1 for D (5 bases). Trimming stripped 0 bases from V and 2 bases from J, with 12 bases between. Germline values: CDR1 SGHRS, CDR2 YFSETQ. This CDR3 spans 16 amino acids. The CDR3 sequence is CASSLEGGTPGNTIYF. For the CDR3, the DNA is TGCGCCAGCAGCTTGGAGGGCGGGACGCCTGGAAACACCATATATTTT.

The V call is TRBV5-1, the J call TRBJ2-5; tentatively, D is TRBD1 (5 bases). V lost 0 bases and J lost 3, with 15 bases in between. The CDR3 has 16 residues. Germline loops: CDR1 SGHRS, CDR2 YFSETQ. CDR3 residues: CASSLGDSFLKETQYF. CDR3 coding DNA: TGCGCCAGCAGCTTGGGTGACAGTTTCCTAAAAGAGACCCAGTACTTC. Based on the CDR3 plus reference TRBV5-1 and TRBJ2-5, the full variable domain is KAGVTQTPRYLIKTRGQQVTLSCSPISGHRSVSWYQQTPGQGLQFLFEYFSETQRNKGNFPGRFSGRQFSNSRSEMNVSTLELGDSALYLCASSLGDSFLKETQYFGPGTRLLVL.